This TCR beta chain was retrieved from a study of CD8 T cells in Susac syndrome. Random hexamers were used to reverse transcribe the RNA input (0.5 to 1 ug). Across 54 Vbeta and 13 Jbeta, TCR beta CDR3 was amplified with immunoSEQ multiplex PCR. TCRdb used MiXCR to reprocess the immunoSEQ multiplex PCR reads, holding one entry per CDR3 protein. This sample has around 80,000 distinct CDR3 sequences, with around 94% found just once. The ends were cut back, 3 bases at V and 2 bases at J, with 6 bases in the middle. Germline V gives CDR1 SEHNR, CDR2 FQNEAQ (reference sequence). The CDR3 contains 13 residues. Healthy donors formed controls matched for age and sex.

Specimen: CD8+ T cells from PBMCs. This receptor was obtained from a human donor in good health. The V call is TRBV7-9, the J call TRBJ2-3; no reliable D call. The CDR3 sequence is CASSFPHTDTQYF. In nucleotides, the CDR3 is TGTGCCAGCAGCTTTCCCCACACAGATACGCAGTATTTT.